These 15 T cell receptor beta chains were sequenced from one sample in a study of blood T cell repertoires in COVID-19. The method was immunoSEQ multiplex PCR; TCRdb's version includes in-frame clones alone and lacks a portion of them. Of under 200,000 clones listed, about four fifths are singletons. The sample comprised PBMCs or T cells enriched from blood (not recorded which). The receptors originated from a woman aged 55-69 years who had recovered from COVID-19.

The CDR3 DNA follows: TGTGCCAGCAGCTTGGAGGGCGTTAGCGGGGGGCTCCACGAGCAGTACTTC. Its protein is CASSLEGVSGGLHEQYF. V usage is TRBV5-4 and J usage is TRBJ2-7; 10 bases agree with TRBD2. This CDR3 is 17 amino acids long. The germline V gene encodes CDR1 SGHNT and CDR2 YYREEE (reference sequence). With V trimmed by 0 bases and J by 5 bases, 11 bases remained unmatched.

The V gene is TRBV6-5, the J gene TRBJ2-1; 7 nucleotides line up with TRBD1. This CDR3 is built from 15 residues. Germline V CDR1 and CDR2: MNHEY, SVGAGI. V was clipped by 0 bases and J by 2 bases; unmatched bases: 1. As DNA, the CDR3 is TGTGCCAGCAGTTACTCTACAGGGGCCTACAATGAGCAGTTCTTC. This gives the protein CASSYSTGAYNEQFF.

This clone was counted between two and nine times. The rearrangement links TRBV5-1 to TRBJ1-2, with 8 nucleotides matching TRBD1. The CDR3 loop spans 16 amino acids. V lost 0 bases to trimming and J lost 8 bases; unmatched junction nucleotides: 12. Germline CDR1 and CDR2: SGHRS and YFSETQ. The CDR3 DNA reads TGCGCCAGCAGCTTGGCCGGATTTCGACAGGGGCTCGGCTACACCTTC. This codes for CASSLAGFRQGLGYTF.

The CDR3 loop is CSGRKAMNTEAFF. The CDR3 bases are TGCAGCGGCCGTAAAGCCATGAACACTGAAGCTTTCTTT. The rearrangement links TRBV29-1 to TRBJ1-1; D gene unclear. The CDR3 runs to 13 residues. Germline V gene lookup returns CDR1 SQVTM and CDR2 ANQGSEA. V lost 7 bases and J 0 bases, leaving 12 bases between the germline ends.

The CDR3 DNA reads as TGTGCCAGCACCCAACAACTATACGAGCAGTACTTC. Encoded protein: CASTQQLYEQYF. The chain employs TRBV2 and TRBJ2-7; unclear D gene. Trimming cost V 7 bases and J 4 bases, with 11 bases left between them. This CDR3 spans 12 amino acids. The germline gives CDR1 SNHLY, CDR2 FYNNEI.

The CDR3 loop is CASSVEREQFF. The CDR3 nucleotides are TGTGCCAGCAGCGTAGAACGGGAGCAGTTCTTC. The V and J genes are TRBV9 and TRBJ2-1; no definite D call. Germline loops: CDR1 SGDLS, CDR2 YYNGEE. Between the trimmed V and J ends, which lost 0 bases and 10 bases, there was a span of 5 bases. The CDR3 runs to 11 residues.

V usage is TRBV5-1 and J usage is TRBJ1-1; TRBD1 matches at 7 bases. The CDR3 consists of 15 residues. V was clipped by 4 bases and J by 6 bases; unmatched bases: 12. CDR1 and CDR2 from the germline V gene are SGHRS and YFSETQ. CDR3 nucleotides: TGCGCCAGCAGCCAGCGACGACAGGGTCACGCTGAAGCTTTCTTT. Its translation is CASSQRRQGHAEAFF.

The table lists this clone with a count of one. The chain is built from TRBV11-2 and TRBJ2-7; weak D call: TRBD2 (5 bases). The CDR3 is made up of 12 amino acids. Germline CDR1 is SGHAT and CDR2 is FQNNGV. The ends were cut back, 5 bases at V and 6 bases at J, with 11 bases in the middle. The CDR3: CASSPTGVEQYF. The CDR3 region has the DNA TGTGCCAGCAGCCCGACCGGGGTCGAGCAGTACTTC.

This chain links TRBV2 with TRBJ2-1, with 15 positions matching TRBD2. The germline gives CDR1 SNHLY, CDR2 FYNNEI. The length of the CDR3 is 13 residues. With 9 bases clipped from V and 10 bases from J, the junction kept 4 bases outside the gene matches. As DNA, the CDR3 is TGTGCCAGGGGACTAGCGGGGGGACACGAGCAGTTCTTC. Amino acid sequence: CARGLAGGHEQFF.

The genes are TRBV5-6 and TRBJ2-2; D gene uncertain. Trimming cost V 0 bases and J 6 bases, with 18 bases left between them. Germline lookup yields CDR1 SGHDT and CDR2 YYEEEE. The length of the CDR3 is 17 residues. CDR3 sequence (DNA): TGTGCCAGCAGCTTGGTGTGGAACGGAGTAAAGCCCGGGGAGCTGTTTTTT. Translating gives CASSLVWNGVKPGELFF.

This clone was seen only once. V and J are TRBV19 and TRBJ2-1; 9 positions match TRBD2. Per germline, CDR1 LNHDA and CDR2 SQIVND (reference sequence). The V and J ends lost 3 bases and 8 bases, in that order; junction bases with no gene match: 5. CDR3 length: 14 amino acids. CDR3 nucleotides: TGTGCCAGTAGTATTGGCGGGGGGGCATATGAGCAGTTCTTC. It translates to CASSIGGGAYEQFF.

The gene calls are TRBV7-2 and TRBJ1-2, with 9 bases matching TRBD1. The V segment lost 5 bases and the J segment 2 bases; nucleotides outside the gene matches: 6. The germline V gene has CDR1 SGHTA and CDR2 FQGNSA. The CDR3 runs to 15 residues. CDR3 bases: TGTGCCAGCAGCCCATGGACAGGGGAGAACTATGGCTACACCTTC. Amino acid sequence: CASSPWTGENYGYTF.

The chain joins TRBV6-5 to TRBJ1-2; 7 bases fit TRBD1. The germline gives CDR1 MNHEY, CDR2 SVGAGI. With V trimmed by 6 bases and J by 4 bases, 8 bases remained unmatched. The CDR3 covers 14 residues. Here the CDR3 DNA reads TGTGCCAGCAGGGCAGGGGGTTCAGGCTATGGCTACACCTTC. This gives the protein CASRAGGSGYGYTF.

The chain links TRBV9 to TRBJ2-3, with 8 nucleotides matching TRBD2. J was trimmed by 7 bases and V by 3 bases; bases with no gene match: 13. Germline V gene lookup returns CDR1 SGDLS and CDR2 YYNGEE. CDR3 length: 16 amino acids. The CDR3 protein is CASSELAGPSPNTQYF. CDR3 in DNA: TGTGCCAGCAGCGAATTAGCGGGGCCGAGCCCAAATACGCAGTATTTT.

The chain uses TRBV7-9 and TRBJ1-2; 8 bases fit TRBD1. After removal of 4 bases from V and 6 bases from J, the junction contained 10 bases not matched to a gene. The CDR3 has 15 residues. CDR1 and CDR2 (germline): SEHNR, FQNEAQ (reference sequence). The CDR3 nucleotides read TGTGCCAGCAGCTCTTGGACAGGGAACGGGCATGGCTACACCTTC. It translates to CASSSWTGNGHGYTF.